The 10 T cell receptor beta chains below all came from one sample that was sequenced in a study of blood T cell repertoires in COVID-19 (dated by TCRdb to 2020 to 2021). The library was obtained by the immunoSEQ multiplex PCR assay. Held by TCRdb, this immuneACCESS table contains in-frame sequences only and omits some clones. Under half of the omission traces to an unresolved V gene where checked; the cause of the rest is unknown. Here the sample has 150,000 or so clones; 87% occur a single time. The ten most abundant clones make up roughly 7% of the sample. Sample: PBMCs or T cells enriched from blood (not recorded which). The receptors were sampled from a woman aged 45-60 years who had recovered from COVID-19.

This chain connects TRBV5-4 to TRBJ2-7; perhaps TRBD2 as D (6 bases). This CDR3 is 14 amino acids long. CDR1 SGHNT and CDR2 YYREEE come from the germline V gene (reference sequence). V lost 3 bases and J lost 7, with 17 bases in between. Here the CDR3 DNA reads TGTGCCAGCAGCTCTCCCCCGGGGGTGGAAGAGCAGTACTTC. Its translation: CASSSPPGVEEQYF.

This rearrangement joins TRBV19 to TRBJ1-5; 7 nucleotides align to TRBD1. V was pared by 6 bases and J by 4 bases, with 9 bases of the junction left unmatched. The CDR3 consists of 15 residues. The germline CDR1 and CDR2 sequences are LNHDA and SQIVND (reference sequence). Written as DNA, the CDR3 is TGTGCCAGTAGCACACGACAGGGACCAAATCAGCCCCAGCATTTT. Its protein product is CASSTRQGPNQPQHF.

The CDR3 bases are TGTGCCAGCCGTCTTGGGACTAGCCCTTCCAATGAGCAGTTCTTC. This translates into CASRLGTSPSNEQFF. The rearrangement uses TRBV6-4 and TRBJ2-1, with TRBD2 matching over 9 bases. CDR3 size: 15 residues. The V and J ends lost 8 bases and 6 bases, in that order; junction bases with no gene match: 11. CDR1 and CDR2 (germline): MRHNA, SNTAGT.

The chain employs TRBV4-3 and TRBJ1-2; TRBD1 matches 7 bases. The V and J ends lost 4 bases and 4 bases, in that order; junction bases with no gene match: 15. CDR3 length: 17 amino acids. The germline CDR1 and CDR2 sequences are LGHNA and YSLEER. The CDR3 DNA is TGCGCCAGCAGCCCCGGACAGGTTGGGGTTTGGCTCTATGGCTACACCTTC. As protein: CASSPGQVGVWLYGYTF.

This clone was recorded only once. CDR3 nucleotide sequence: TGTGCCAGCAGCCCCGAGGGCCTAAGCTCCTACGAGCAGTACTTC. Its translation is CASSPEGLSSYEQYF. J is TRBJ2-7 and V is TRBV7-9; D may be TRBD2 (5 bases). Trimming stripped 5 bases from V and 0 bases from J, with 14 bases between. Germline V gene data show CDR1 as SEHNR and CDR2 as FQNEAQ (reference sequence). CDR3 length equals 15 residues.

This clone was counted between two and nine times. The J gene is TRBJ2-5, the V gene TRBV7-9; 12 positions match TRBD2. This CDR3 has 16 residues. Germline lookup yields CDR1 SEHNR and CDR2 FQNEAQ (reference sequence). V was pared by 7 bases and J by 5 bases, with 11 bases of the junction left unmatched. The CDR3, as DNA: TGTGCCAGCACCCTAGGGGCTAGCGGGAGGGCCGAGACCCAGTACTTC. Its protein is CASTLGASGRAETQYF.

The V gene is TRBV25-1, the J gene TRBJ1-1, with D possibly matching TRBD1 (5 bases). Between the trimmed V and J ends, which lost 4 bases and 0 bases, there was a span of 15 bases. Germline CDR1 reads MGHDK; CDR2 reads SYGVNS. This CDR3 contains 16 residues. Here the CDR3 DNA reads TGTGCCAGCAGTGGCCGCTACAGGAATCTGAACACTGAAGCTTTCTTT. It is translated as CASSGRYRNLNTEAFF.

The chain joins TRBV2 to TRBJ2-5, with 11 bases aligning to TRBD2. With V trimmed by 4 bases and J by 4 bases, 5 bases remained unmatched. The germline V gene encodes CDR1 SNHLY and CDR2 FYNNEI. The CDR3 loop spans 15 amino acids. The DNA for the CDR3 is TGTGCCAGCAGTGGCAGACTAGCGGGACTAGAGACCCAGTACTTC. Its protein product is CASSGRLAGLETQYF.

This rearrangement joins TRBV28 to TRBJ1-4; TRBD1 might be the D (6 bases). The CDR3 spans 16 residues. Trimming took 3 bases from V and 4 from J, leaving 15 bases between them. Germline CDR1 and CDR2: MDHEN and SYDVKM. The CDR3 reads CASSFGQKIHNEKLFF. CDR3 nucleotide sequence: TGTGCCAGCAGTTTCGGACAGAAAATCCATAATGAAAAACTGTTTTTT.

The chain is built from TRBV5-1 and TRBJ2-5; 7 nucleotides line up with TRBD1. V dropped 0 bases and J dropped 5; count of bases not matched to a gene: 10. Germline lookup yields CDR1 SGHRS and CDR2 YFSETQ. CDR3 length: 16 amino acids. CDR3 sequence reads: CASSLAGGTSSETQYF. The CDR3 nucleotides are TGCGCCAGCAGCTTGGCAGGGGGAACCTCTTCGGAGACCCAGTACTTC.